The following is a T cell receptor beta chain sequence with its context. The data are from a study of OX40 agonist ivuxolimab in advanced cancers. Study-wide context: Patient treatment consisted of intravenous ivuxolimab administration every 2 weeks at 0.01 to 10 mg/kg.

Profiled with immunoSEQ multiplex PCR; TCRdb holds only in-frame clones, not every one. Among 50,000 to 75,000 clones listed, 75% to 90% were seen once. The germline V gene encodes CDR1 MRHNA and CDR2 SNTAGT. Trimming pared 5 bases from V and 0 bases from J, leaving 12 bases between. The CDR3 consists of 15 residues. The TCR comes from an adult with an advanced solid tumor such as melanoma, head and neck, liver or kidney cancer. The starting material was CD4+ or CD8+ T cells sorted from blood, obtained in a trial of the OX40 agonist ivuxolimab. The chain links TRBV6-4 to TRBJ2-3; D may be TRBD2 (6 bases). CDR3 loop: CASSFSGASTDTQYF. In DNA, the CDR3 is TGTGCCAGCAGTTTTAGCGGAGCTAGCACAGATACGCAGTATTTT.